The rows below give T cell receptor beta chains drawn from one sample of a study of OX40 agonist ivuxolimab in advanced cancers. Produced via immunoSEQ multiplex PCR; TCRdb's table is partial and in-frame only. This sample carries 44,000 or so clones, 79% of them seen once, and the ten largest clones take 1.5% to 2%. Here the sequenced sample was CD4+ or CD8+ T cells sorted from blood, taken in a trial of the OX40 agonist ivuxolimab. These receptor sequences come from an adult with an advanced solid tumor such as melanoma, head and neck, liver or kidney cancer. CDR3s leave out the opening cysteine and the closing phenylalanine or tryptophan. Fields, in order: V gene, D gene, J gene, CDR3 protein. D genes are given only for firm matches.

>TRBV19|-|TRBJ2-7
ASRNGANNEQY
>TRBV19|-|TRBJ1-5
ASSMGIRGVISNQPQH
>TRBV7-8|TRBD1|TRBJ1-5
ASSLDRGNQPQH
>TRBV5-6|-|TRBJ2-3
ASSFGAGSTDTQY
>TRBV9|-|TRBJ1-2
ASSAQGFGYT
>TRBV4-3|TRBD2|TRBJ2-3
ASSQEAGGSTDTQY
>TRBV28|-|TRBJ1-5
ASSLGGGNQPQH
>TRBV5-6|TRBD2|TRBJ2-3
ASSSGLAGGIFTDTQY
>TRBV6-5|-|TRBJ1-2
ASSSRSGNYGYT
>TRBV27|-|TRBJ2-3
ASRTSRANTDTQY
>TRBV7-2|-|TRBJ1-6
ASILTGSGSPLH
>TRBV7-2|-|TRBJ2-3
ASTLGWRGTDTQY
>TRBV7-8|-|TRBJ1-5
ASSLPGYQPQH
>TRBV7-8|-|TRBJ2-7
ASSSTISSYEQY
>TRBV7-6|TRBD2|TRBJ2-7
ASSFPSGYEQY
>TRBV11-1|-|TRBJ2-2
ASSLRGNGELF
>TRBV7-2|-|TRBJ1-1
ASSLAAREAF
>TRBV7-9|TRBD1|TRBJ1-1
ASSPGQGSTEAF
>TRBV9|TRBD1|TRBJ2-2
ASSRQGRARTGELF
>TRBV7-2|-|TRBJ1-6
ASSFRSYNSPLH
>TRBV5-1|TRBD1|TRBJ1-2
ASSLPTGNYDGYT